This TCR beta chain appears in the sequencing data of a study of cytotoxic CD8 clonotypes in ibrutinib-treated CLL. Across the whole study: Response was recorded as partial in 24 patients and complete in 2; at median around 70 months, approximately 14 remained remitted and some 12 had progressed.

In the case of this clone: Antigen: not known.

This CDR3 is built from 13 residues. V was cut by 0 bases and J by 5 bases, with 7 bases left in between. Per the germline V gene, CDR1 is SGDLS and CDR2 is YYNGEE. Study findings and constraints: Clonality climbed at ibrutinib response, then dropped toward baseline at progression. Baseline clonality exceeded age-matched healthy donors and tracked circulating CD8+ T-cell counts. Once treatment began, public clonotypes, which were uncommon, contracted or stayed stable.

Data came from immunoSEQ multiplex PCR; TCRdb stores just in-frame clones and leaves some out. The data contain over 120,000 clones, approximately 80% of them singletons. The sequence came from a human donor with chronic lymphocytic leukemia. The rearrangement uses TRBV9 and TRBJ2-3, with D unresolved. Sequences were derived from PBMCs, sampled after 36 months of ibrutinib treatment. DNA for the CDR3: TGTGCCAGCAGCGTAGATGGGGAAGATACGCAGTATTTT. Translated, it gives CASSVDGEDTQYF.